The 11 T cell receptor beta chains below come from one sample, sequenced in a study of cytomegalovirus exposure and HLA in healthy donors. Sequencing was performed with immunoSEQ multiplex PCR; in TCRdb, only in-frame clones are kept and a portion is missing. The sample includes over 80,000 clones, 85% of them seen just once. Sequencing used PBMCs. The source is a man between 18 and 29 years old in good health and CMV-seropositive.

Worth noting for this clone: One end of the junction does not line up with germline, which may come from a read error. The rearrangement joins TRBV15 to TRBJ2-1; D is ambiguous. Per germline, CDR1 LNHNV and CDR2 YYDKDF (reference sequence). The length of the CDR3 is 12 residues. CDR3 in DNA: TGTGCCACCAGCAGAGATCTACAGCTTCAGATCTTC. Amino acid sequence: CATSRDLQLQIF.

The chain couples TRBV29-1 to TRBJ1-5; D unclear. CDR3 length: 13 amino acids. V lost 6 bases to trimming and J lost 3 bases, with 12 bases between them. Germline CDR1 SQVTM, CDR2 ANQGSEA. CDR3 in DNA: TGCAGCGTGCGGACTGACCTCAATCAGCCCCAGCATTTT. Its translation is CSVRTDLNQPQHF.

The chain couples TRBV7-2 to TRBJ2-1; weak D call: TRBD2 (6 bases). Trimming cost V 6 bases and J 8 bases, with 14 bases left between them. Looked up from germline, CDR1 is SGHTA and CDR2 is FQGNSA. The CDR3 contains 13 residues. The CDR3 reads CASSSTGADEQFF. The DNA of the CDR3 is TGTGCCAGCAGTTCGACGGGAGCGGATGAGCAGTTCTTC.

V and J are TRBV6-6 and TRBJ2-1; 8 positions match TRBD2. The J segment lost 6 bases and the V segment lost 0 bases, leaving 7 bases of the junction unmatched. The CDR3 covers 16 residues. CDR1 and CDR2 from the germline V gene are MNHNY and SVGAGI (reference sequence). The CDR3 nucleotides are TGTGCCAGCAGTTACTCATCGGCGGGAGGACTCAATGAGCAGTTCTTC. It is translated as CASSYSSAGGLNEQFF.

The chain couples TRBV5-1 to TRBJ2-2, with D tentatively TRBD1 (6 bases). Germline V gene data show CDR1 as SGHRS and CDR2 as YFSETQ. This CDR3 has 15 residues. V lost 2 bases and J lost 0, with 8 bases in between. CDR3 in amino acids: CASSLRQANTGELFF. The CDR3 coding sequence is TGCGCCAGCAGCTTAAGACAGGCGAACACCGGGGAGCTGTTTTTT.

The chain carries TRBV30 and TRBJ2-1, with 9 bases matching TRBD1. Trimming took 7 bases from V and 0 from J; bases not matched to a gene: 4. The V gene's germline CDR1 is GTSNPN and CDR2 SVGIG (reference sequence). The CDR3 is 14 residues long. The chain's CDR3 is CAFLGQGSYNEQFF. CDR3 in DNA: TGTGCCTTCCTGGGACAGGGCTCCTACAATGAGCAGTTCTTC.

The rearrangement links TRBV30 to TRBJ2-2; 11 positions match TRBD2. This CDR3 comprises 17 residues. CDR1 and CDR2 from the germline V gene are GTSNPN and SVGIG (reference sequence). Germline trimming cut 1 base from V and 1 base from J; bases unmatched to any gene: 5. In nucleotides, the CDR3 is TGTGCCTGGAGTGAGCTAGCGGGAGGTATGAACACCGGGGAGCTGTTTTTT. Protein sequence: CAWSELAGGMNTGELFF. Full variable domain (outside the CDR3, taken from reference TRBV30 and TRBJ2-2): SQTIHQWPATLVQPVGSPLSLECTVEGTSNPNLYWYRQAAGRGLQLLFYSVGIGQISSEVPQNLSASRPQDRQFILSSKKLLLSDSGFYLCAWSELAGGMNTGELFFGEGSRLTVL.

V and J are TRBV6-6 and TRBJ1-5; D perhaps matches TRBD1 (5 bases). CDR1 and CDR2 from the germline V gene are MNHNY and SVGAGI (reference sequence). The CDR3 has 15 residues. V lost 2 bases and J 1 base, leaving 9 bases between the germline ends. CDR3 nucleotides: TGTGCCAGCAGTTACAAGGGGATAAGCAATCAGCCCCAGCATTTT. As protein: CASSYKGISNQPQHF.

The rearrangement joins TRBV2 to TRBJ2-5, with TRBD2 matching over 8 bases. J lost 5 bases, V lost 4 bases, and 6 bases had no gene match. The germline gives CDR1 SNHLY, CDR2 FYNNEI. The CDR3 loop spans 14 amino acids. The CDR3 sequence is CASSGPGGRETQYF. The CDR3 DNA sequence: TGTGCCAGCAGTGGTCCGGGAGGGAGGGAGACCCAGTACTTC.

This clone was seen only a few times. This chain connects TRBV28 to TRBJ1-2; D ambiguous. CDR1 is MDHEN and CDR2 is SYDVKM in the germline V gene. Trimming took 5 bases from V and 3 from J, leaving 7 bases between them. The CDR3 runs to 12 residues. This CDR3 is CASSAGDYGYTF. CDR3 bases: TGTGCCAGCAGTGCAGGCGACTATGGCTACACCTTC.

The CDR3 spells CASSQESLRKLNTEAFF. In DNA form, the CDR3 reads TGTGCCAGCAGCCAAGAATCATTGAGAAAATTGAACACTGAAGCTTTCTTT. This chain connects TRBV4-2 to TRBJ1-1; D is undetermined. Trimming removed 0 bases from V and 0 bases from J, with 14 bases in between. This CDR3 spans 17 amino acids. The germline gives CDR1 LGHNA, CDR2 YNFKEQ.